One sample yielded the 26 T cell receptor beta chains listed below, sequenced in a study of CD8 T cells in Susac syndrome. Random hexamers were used to reverse transcribe an amount of roughly 0.5 to 1 ug RNA. TCRdb reprocessed the immunoSEQ multiplex PCR reads with MiXCR, giving one entry per CDR3 protein. The sample includes under 70,000 distinct CDR3 sequences, approximately 90% seen only once; the top ten take 0.2%. The material sequenced was CD8+ T cells from PBMCs. The receptors shown here come from a human donor in good health.

Worth noting for this clonotype: The junction departs from the called germline gene at one end, perhaps through a read error. V usage is TRBV2 and J usage is TRBJ1-3, with D possibly being TRBD1 (5 bases). The CDR3 loop spans 15 amino acids. The germline V gene has CDR1 SNHLY and CDR2 FYNNEI. The CDR3 loop is CASREDSLSGNTIYF. CDR3 bases: TGTGCCAGCAGAGAAGACAGCTTGTCTGGAAACACCATATATTTT. The full variable domain, completed using reference TRBV2 and TRBJ1-3, is EPEVTQTPSHQVTQMGQEVILRCVPISNHLYFYWYRQILGQKVEFLVSFYNNEISEKSEIFDDQFSVERPDGSNFTLKIRSTKLEDSAMYFCASREDSLSGNTIYFGEGSWLTVV.

On this clonotype: A junction end diverges from the germline sequence, so it may reflect a read error. This chain connects TRBV19 to TRBJ1-1; unclear D gene. Germline CDR1 reads LNHDA; CDR2 reads SQIVND (reference sequence). CDR3 length: 11 amino acids. CDR3 DNA sequence: TGTCCCAGTAGTACACACCTAAGAGCTTTCTTT. Translated, it gives CPSSTHLRAFF.

This chain links TRBV4-1 with TRBJ1-2, with TRBD1 identical over 10 bases. Germline assignment: CDR1 MGHRA and CDR2 YSYEKL. This CDR3 contains 17 residues. V lost 1 base, J lost 2 bases, and 7 bases stayed unmatched. The CDR3 DNA sequence: TGCGCCAGCAGCCAAGCCCGCCCGACAGGGGGCAACTATGGCTACACCTTC. Amino acids: CASSQARPTGGNYGYTF.

The chain is built from TRBV6-2 or TRBV6-3 and TRBJ1-1, with 8 bases fitting TRBD1. The germline gives CDR1 MNHEY, CDR2 SVGEGT. With 5 bases clipped from V and 5 bases from J, the junction kept 1 base outside the gene matches. The CDR3 spans 12 residues. The CDR3 loop reads CASSTGGTEAFF. CDR3 DNA sequence: TGTGCCAGCAGTACAGGGGGGACTGAAGCTTTCTTT.

The chain employs TRBV12-3 or TRBV12-4 and TRBJ1-2, with TRBD1 matching over 9 bases. V dropped 9 bases and J dropped 10; count of bases not matched to a gene: 12. The CDR3 contains 13 residues. The CDR3 reads CASSHRDRDYYTF. CDR3 DNA: TGTGCCAGTTCCCACCGGGACAGGGACTACTACACCTTC.

The chain joins TRBV20-1 to TRBJ2-5; D is tentatively TRBD1 or TRBD2 (6 bases each). V lost 0 bases to trimming and J lost 5 bases, with 19 bases between them. CDR3 length: 16 amino acids. CDR1 is DFQATT, CDR2 SNEGSKA, per germline (reference sequence). CDR3 residues: CSARDLRGALAETQYF. DNA of the CDR3: TGCAGTGCTAGAGATCTGAGGGGGGCCCTAGCGGAGACCCAGTACTTC.

The genes are TRBV20-1 and TRBJ2-1; no clear D gene. The CDR3 spans 10 residues. Trimming shortened V by 7 bases and J by 4 bases, and 5 bases separated the two germline ends. Germline CDR1 reads DFQATT; CDR2 reads SNEGSKA (reference sequence). The CDR3 DNA is TGCAGTGTGGGGTACAATGAGCAGTTCTTC. This gives the protein CSVGYNEQFF.

J is TRBJ2-2 and V is TRBV6-2 or TRBV6-3; D might be TRBD1 (7 bases). Per the germline V gene, CDR1 is MNHEY and CDR2 is SVGEGT. The CDR3 loop spans 17 amino acids. Trimming cost V 0 bases and J 5 bases, with 16 bases left between them. CDR3 residues: CASSYSTAQGRTGELFF. The CDR3 DNA follows: TGTGCCAGCAGTTACTCTACGGCACAGGGGAGGACCGGGGAGCTGTTTTTT.

The chain uses TRBV25-1 and TRBJ1-1, with unresolved D. V was cut by 1 base and J by 5 bases, with 17 bases left in between. Looked up from germline, CDR1 is MGHDK and CDR2 is SYGVNS. The CDR3 totals 16 residues. CDR3 nucleotides: TGTGCCAGCAGTGAATTAATGCCCTCTCTGGAGACTGAAGCTTTCTTT. It translates to CASSELMPSLETEAFF.

The rearrangement uses TRBV11-2 and TRBJ1-4, with D possibly matching TRBD1 (5 bases). Germline loops: CDR1 SGHAT, CDR2 FQNNGV. Trimming took off 4 bases at V and 9 bases at J, with 12 bases between the two ends. The CDR3 covers 13 residues. The CDR3 nucleotides read TGTGCCAGCAGCTGGGGGACGTGGAAAAAACTGTTTTTT. The encoded protein is CASSWGTWKKLFF. The variable domain in full, with the rest retrieved from reference TRBV11-2 and TRBJ1-4, is EAGVAQSPRYKIIEKRQSVAFWCNPISGHATLYWYQQILGQGPKLLIQFQNNGVVDDSQLPKDRFSAERLKGVDSTLKIQPAKLEDSAVYLCASSWGTWKKLFFGSGTQLSVL.

A few counts support this clonotype. The chain has TRBV7-9 and TRBJ2-7; possible D gene TRBD2, 5 bases. CDR1 and CDR2 from the germline V gene are SEHNR and FQNEAQ (reference sequence). The CDR3 extends over 13 amino acids. V was trimmed by 4 bases and J by 1 base, leaving 8 bases between them. The CDR3 reads CASSSGVSYEQYF. In nucleotides, the CDR3 is TGTGCCAGCAGCTCCGGGGTTTCCTACGAGCAGTACTTC.

The genes are TRBV20-1 and TRBJ2-2; D is perhaps TRBD2 (6 bases). V lost 5 bases, J lost 1 base, and 8 bases lay in between. CDR3 length equals 13 residues. Germline CDR1 is DFQATT and CDR2 is SNEGSKA (reference sequence). The CDR3 protein is CSAWDLNTGELFF. The CDR3 coding sequence is TGCAGTGCTTGGGACTTGAACACCGGGGAGCTGTTTTTT.

The V call is TRBV11-2, the J call TRBJ2-2; D gene ambiguous. CDR3 length equals 16 residues. The V end lost 4 bases, the J end lost 1 base, and 13 bases lay between the germline ends. The germline V gene encodes CDR1 SGHAT and CDR2 FQNNGV. The CDR3 DNA reads TGTGCCAGCAGCTCCGGTGCGTGGGTGAACACCGGGGAGCTGTTTTTT. It encodes CASSSGAWVNTGELFF.

The chain combines TRBV6-6 with TRBJ1-2; D might be TRBD1 (5 bases). Germline V gene lookup returns CDR1 MNHNY and CDR2 SVGAGI (reference sequence). This CDR3 contains 16 residues. Trimming shortened V by 4 bases and J by 4 bases, and 19 bases separated the two germline ends. DNA of the CDR3: TGTGCCAGCAGTTCCCAAGGGGACCCGGCCCCCTATGGCTACACCTTC. It codes for CASSSQGDPAPYGYTF.

The chain couples TRBV4-1 to TRBJ1-2; tentatively, D is TRBD1 (5 bases). Trimming took 1 base from V and 4 from J, leaving 16 bases between them. The CDR3 has 16 amino acids. Germline V lookup: CDR1 MGHRA, CDR2 YSYEKL. CDR3 sequence (DNA): TGCGCCAGCAGCCAAGTGGGTAACCAGGGATTCTATGGCTACACCTTC. Its translation is CASSQVGNQGFYGYTF.

The chain uses TRBV29-1 and TRBJ2-4, with D perhaps assigned TRBD1 or TRBD2 (6 bases each). Trimming pared 7 bases from V and 5 bases from J, leaving 21 bases between. This CDR3 region has 15 residues. Germline lookup yields CDR1 SQVTM and CDR2 ANQGSEA. The CDR3 coding sequence is TGCAGCGCATCTTCTTTGTTGGAGGGGGAAAACATTCAGTACTTC. It specifies CSASSLLEGENIQYF.

This chain joins TRBV11-2 and TRBJ2-7, with 7 bases lining up with TRBD1. V dropped 4 bases and J dropped 3; count of bases not matched to a gene: 12. Germline CDR1 SGHAT, CDR2 FQNNGV. There are 16 residues in the CDR3. CDR3: CASSSHRGTPYYEQYF. CDR3 DNA sequence: TGTGCCAGCAGCTCTCACAGGGGAACCCCCTACTACGAGCAGTACTTC.

The rearrangement joins TRBV5-4 to TRBJ1-3, with TRBD1 identical over 7 bases. Germline CDR1 SGHNT, CDR2 YYREEE (reference sequence). This CDR3 contains 14 residues. V gave up 4 bases and J gave up 0 bases; unmatched junction bases: 1. CDR3 residues: CASSRTGSGNTIYF. CDR3 DNA sequence: TGTGCCAGCAGCCGGACAGGCTCTGGAAACACCATATATTTT.

The chain uses TRBV7-9 and TRBJ2-2; D unresolved. CDR1 SEHNR and CDR2 FQNEAQ come from the germline V gene (reference sequence). V lost 4 bases and J 3 bases, leaving 6 bases between the germline ends. This CDR3 is built from 13 residues. The CDR3 loop reads CASSSDHTGELFF. CDR3 in DNA: TGTGCCAGCAGCTCGGACCACACCGGGGAGCTGTTTTTT.

This clonotype appeared a single time. The chain links TRBV20-1 to TRBJ1-1; 9 nucleotides match TRBD1. The ends lost 1 base at V and 0 bases at J; junction bases unmatched: 0. The germline V gene has CDR1 DFQATT and CDR2 SNEGSKA (reference sequence). This CDR3 contains 14 residues. As DNA, the CDR3 is TGCAGTGCTAGAGGACAGGGGGTGAACACTGAAGCTTTCTTT. This encodes CSARGQGVNTEAFF.

This clonotype was recorded a few times. V gene TRBV12-3 or TRBV12-4 combines with J gene TRBJ1-2; D is perhaps TRBD1 (6 bases). CDR3 length: 12 residues. Deletions cut 5 bases from V and 2 bases from J, with 6 bases between. The CDR3 reads CASSTGNYGYTF. The CDR3 bases are TGTGCCAGCAGTACAGGGAACTATGGCTACACCTTC.

This chain joins TRBV7-9 and TRBJ1-1; D gene ambiguous. CDR1 and CDR2 from the germline V gene are SEHNR and FQNEAQ (reference sequence). The CDR3 length is 12 residues. CDR3 loop: CASLAPNTEAFF. CDR3 nucleotide sequence: TGTGCGAGCTTGGCTCCGAACACTGAAGCTTTCTTT.

This chain links TRBV27 with TRBJ2-3; possibly TRBD1 or TRBD2 for D (5 bases each). Germline loops: CDR1 MNHEY, CDR2 SMNVEV (reference sequence). Trimming stripped 3 bases from V and 7 bases from J, with 20 bases between. The CDR3 spans 16 residues. The CDR3 nucleotides are TGTGCCAGCAGTTTGTCGCCGGGGACGTGGGAACATACGCAGTATTTT. It codes for CASSLSPGTWEHTQYF.

This chain joins TRBV4-2 and TRBJ2-3; D is possibly TRBD2 (7 bases). The CDR3 runs to 19 residues. V was clipped by 0 bases and J by 3 bases, with 22 bases between them. Germline-derived CDR1 and CDR2 are LGHNA and YNFKEQ. CDR3 sequence: CASSQDPKGGGGLTDTQYF. The CDR3 DNA reads as TGTGCCAGCAGCCAAGACCCGAAGGGAGGGGGGGGTCTTACAGATACGCAGTATTTT.

The chain couples TRBV30 to TRBJ1-2; TRBD1 is a possible D gene (5 bases). The CDR3 has 14 residues. V lost 1 base to trimming and J lost 4 bases, with 13 bases between them. Per germline, CDR1 GTSNPN and CDR2 SVGIG (reference sequence). As DNA, the CDR3 is TGTGCCTGGAGTGAGGATTCGGGGGGCTATGGCTACACCTTC. Residues: CAWSEDSGGYGYTF.

V usage is TRBV4-1 and J usage is TRBJ2-2; 7 nucleotides line up with TRBD2. Trimming cost V 1 base and J 3 bases; bases outside gene matches: 8. This CDR3 has 17 amino acids. Germline loops: CDR1 MGHRA, CDR2 YSYEKL. CDR3 amino acids: CASSQAGLSRDTGELFF. Here the CDR3 DNA reads TGCGCCAGCAGCCAAGCGGGACTATCCAGGGACACCGGGGAGCTGTTTTTT.